This T cell receptor beta chain is from a study of cytomegalovirus exposure and HLA in healthy donors. The overall study: Some 87 million unique TCRs from HLA-typed donors were held in an early release of data.

A remark on this clone: Its antigen is as yet unknown.

General study points: In a later analysis, an Asian-associated ancestry cluster reportedly showed fewer N-insertions than the approximately 700-donor mean. There were 150 or so TCR beta chains listed as cytomegalovirus-associated.

Primers included in the PCR were 60 Vbeta and 13 Jbeta primers. The assay was immunoSEQ multiplex PCR, and TCRdb's table has in-frame clones only and misses some. Seen here are around 180,000 clones, over 75% observed once, and the top ten hold about 0.5%. The CDR3 has 16 amino acids. The trim removed 5 bases at V and 6 bases at J, leaving 11 bases unmatched. The germline V gene has CDR1 MDHEN and CDR2 SYDVKM. The sample comprised PBMCs. This chain uses TRBV28 with TRBJ1-4; TRBD1 matches 8 bases. This sequence originates from a woman aged 45-59 years in good health and CMV-seronegative. DNA of the CDR3: TGTGCCAGCAGTCCCCCGGGGCAGGGGGCCGATGAAAAACTGTTTTTT. Encoded protein: CASSPPGQGADEKLFF.